This is a list of T cell receptor beta chains from one sample in a study of T cells in Graves' hyperthyroidism and ophthalmopathy. TCRdb used MiXCR to reprocess the multiplex PCR reads, holding one entry per CDR3 protein. Of about 840,000 distinct CDR3 sequences listed, 38% are singletons. Sequencing was performed on blood. These receptors all come from a man younger than 30 with Graves' hyperthyroidism. Both conserved end residues are part of each CDR3. A D gene is named only where the DNA matches it firmly. Not all rows give a size; the values are once, few, many and, for expanded clones, a class.

TRBD1 TRBJ1-2 TRBV29-1 NA TGCAGCGTTCGAGGACAGGGGAACTATGGCTACACCTTC CSVRGQGNYGYTF
NA TRBJ2-7 TRBV5-4 few TGTGCCAGCAGCTTGGGGACGAGGGAGCAGTACTTC CASSLGTREQYF
NA TRBJ1-1 TRBV5-1 many TGTGCCAGCAGTTTCGTGGGCACTGAAGCTTTCTTT CASSFVGTEAFF
NA TRBJ1-1 TRBV10-3 NA TGTGCCAGCAGTTACCAGACAGGCGTGAACACTGAAGCTTTCTTT CASSYQTGVNTEAFF
NA TRBJ1-5 TRBV5-1 many TGCGCCAGCAGCCCCGGACAGACCAATCAGCCCCAGCATTTT CASSPGQTNQPQHF
TRBD1 TRBJ1-5 TRBV20-1 many TGCAGTGCTAGGGTGGACAGGGGGAGAGGCAATCAGCCCCAGCATTTT CSARVDRGRGNQPQHF
NA TRBJ1-5 TRBV10-3 many TGTGCCATCAGTGAGGGGAGACAGCCCCAGCATTTT CAISEGRQPQHF
NA TRBJ1-4 TRBV7-9 NA TGTGCCAGCAGCCAAGATGGCCGTTCAACTAATGAAAAACTGTTTTTT CASSQDGRSTNEKLFF
NA TRBJ2-5 TRBV29-1 few TGCAGCGTTGAAGTTCCGGCGGGCCAAGAGACCCAGTACTTC CSVEVPAGQETQYF
TRBD1 TRBJ2-7 TRBV7-3 NA TGTGCCAGCAGCTTGGCCCGGACAGGTCGAGCTTTCTACGAGCAGTACTTC CASSLARTGRAFYEQYF
TRBD1 TRBJ1-2 TRBV10-3 many TGTGCCATCAGTGAGCCGGGACAGGTCGACTATGGCTACACCTTC CAISEPGQVDYGYTF
NA TRBJ1-1 TRBV4-1 NA TGCGCCAGCAGCCAAGGGCTCAGGAGCCCGACAACGGGGACTGAAGCTTTCTTT CASSQGLRSPTTGTEAFF
NA TRBJ1-1 TRBV5-6 many TGTGCCAGCAGCTCGCGGGTGCAGATGAACACTGAAGCTTTCTTT CASSSRVQMNTEAFF
NA TRBJ2-7 TRBV7-9 NA TGTGCCAGCTCATCTAAAAGGGTCGACCGACCGTACTTC CASSSKRVDRPYF
TRBD1 TRBJ2-6 TRBV2 NA TGTGCCAGCAGCCAGCAGGACAGGAGGGCCAACGTCCTGACTTTC CASSQQDRRANVLTF
NA TRBJ1-2 TRBV7-9 many TGTGCCAGCACGCAAACACAGGGCTCCTATGGCTACACCTTC CASTQTQGSYGYTF
TRBD1 TRBJ1-5 TRBV10-3 many TGTGCCATCAGTGCTCCCGACAGGGAAAGCAATCAGCCCCAGCATTTT CAISAPDRESNQPQHF
NA TRBJ2-5 TRBV10-3 NA TGTGCCATCAGTTCTCAGGATTTACAAGAGACCCAGTACTTC CAISSQDLQETQYF
TRBD1 TRBJ2-7 TRBV25-1 NA TGTGCCAGCAGTGATAATCTTTCGAGACAGGGGGTCTCCTACGAGCAGTACTTC CASSDNLSRQGVSYEQYF
NA TRBJ2-7 TRBV29-1 NA TGCAGCGTTCGAGACGGCGGGGACGAGCAGTACTTC CSVRDGGDEQYF
NA TRBJ1-4 TRBV2 many TGTGCCAGCAGTGAAGCGGCTGGAGGGCTTCGGCTGTTTTTT CASSEAAGGLRLFF
NA TRBJ2-2 TRBV29-1 many TGCAGCGTTTCCAGCGTGTCCGGGGAGCTGTTTTTT CSVSSVSGELFF
TRBD1 TRBJ1-2 TRBV29-1 NA TGCAGCGTTGAGGAGGGGGGACAGGACTATGGCTACACCTTC CSVEEGGQDYGYTF
TRBD1 TRBJ1-1 TRBV19 NA TGTGCCAGTACCACAGGACAGGGGTCGAACACTGAAGCTTTCTTT CASTTGQGSNTEAFF
NA TRBJ1-2 TRBV7-2 NA TGTGCCAGCAGCCCTCCCCACGAAGTTGGCGGCTACACCTTC CASSPPHEVGGYTF
TRBD1 TRBJ2-7 TRBV7-9 many TGTGCCAGCAGCTTAGGAGGGACAGGGCTTTACGAGCAGTACTTC CASSLGGTGLYEQYF
NA TRBJ2-7 TRBV10-3 many TGTGCCATTAATAGCGGACCCACCTACGAGCAGTACTTC CAINSGPTYEQYF
NA TRBJ2-7 TRBV7-9 few TGTGCCACCTCACATGTGTCCTACGAGCAGTACTTC CATSHVSYEQYF
TRBD2 TRBJ2-7 TRBV2 NA TGTGCCAGCAGTTACTTAGCGGGAGGGGCCACCTACGAGCAGTACTTC CASSYLAGGATYEQYF
TRBD2 TRBJ2-7 TRBV7-9 few TGTGCCAGCAGCCCCCGGACTAGCCCCGAGCAGTACTTC CASSPRTSPEQYF
TRBD1 TRBJ2-7 TRBV7-9 NA TGTGCCAGCAGCATCCGGACAGGTGGGGCCTACGAGCAGTACTTC CASSIRTGGAYEQYF
NA TRBJ2-1 TRBV25-1 NA TGTGCCAGCAGGTCCCGACAGACCTCCTACAATGAGCAGTTCTTC CASRSRQTSYNEQFF
TRBD1 TRBJ1-2 TRBV29-1 many TGCAGCGCCTGGACAGGGACGAACTATGGCTACACCTTC CSAWTGTNYGYTF
NA TRBJ1-4 TRBV6-5 NA TGTGCCAGCAGTTACCCCGAGGGACCGGCAACTAATGAAAAACTGTTTTTT CASSYPEGPATNEKLFF
TRBD1 TRBJ2-7 TRBV7-6 NA TGTGCCAGCAGCTTACCGCTCCGGATAGGTGGAGGGGACAGGGGAATTGCCTACGAGCAGTACTTC CASSLPLRIGGGDRGIAYEQYF
NA TRBJ1-1 TRBV29-1 many TGCAGCGTTGAAGGTCCCTCCGGCGGAGCTTTCTTT CSVEGPSGGAFF
TRBD2 TRBJ2-5 TRBV12-3/TRBV12-4 NA TGTGCCAGCAGTTTAGACGCTAGCGGGGGGATCCAAGAGACCCAGTACTTC CASSLDASGGIQETQYF
TRBD2 TRBJ2-5 TRBV2 many TGTGCCAGCAGCGCTAGCGGGATCTATGAGACCCAGTACTTC CASSASGIYETQYF
NA TRBJ2-7 TRBV5-1 many TGCGCCAGCTTCGGACCTCCGTCCTACGAGCAGTACTTC CASFGPPSYEQYF
NA TRBJ2-7 TRBV10-2 many TGCGCCAGCAGTGAAGGTAACAGATACGAGCAGTACTTC CASSEGNRYEQYF
NA TRBJ2-2 TRBV12-3/TRBV12-4 NA TGTGCCAGCCCGAGCGGCCCGGTGGAACCGAACACCGGGGAGCTGTTTTTT CASPSGPVEPNTGELFF
TRBD1 TRBJ2-3 TRBV25-1 NA TGTGCCAGCAGGGGGGACAGGGACTACACAGATACGCAGTATTTT CASRGDRDYTDTQYF
NA TRBJ2-7 TRBV11-2 NA TGTGCCAGCAGCTTATGGTCTGGCGGTCACTCCTACGAGCAGTACTTC CASSLWSGGHSYEQYF
NA TRBJ2-2 TRBV6-4 many TGTGCCAGCAGTGAGGACGCAGTGGGGGAGCTGTTTTTT CASSEDAVGELFF
NA TRBJ1-3 TRBV7-9 many TGTGCCAGCAGCCGGCCTGGGCGAAGAAACACCATATATTTT CASSRPGRRNTIYF
NA TRBJ1-1 TRBV20-1 many TGCAGTGCTCATGGACGGATAGTGAACACTGAAGCTTTCTTT CSAHGRIVNTEAFF
TRBD2 TRBJ2-1 TRBV9 NA TGTGCCAGCAGCGTAGCAGGACTAGCGGGAAAGTGGGGTGAGCAGTTCTTC CASSVAGLAGKWGEQFF
TRBD1 TRBJ2-7 TRBV15 NA TGTGCCACCTGGGACAGGGGCACCGACAATGAGCAGTACTTC CATWDRGTDNEQYF
NA TRBJ2-2 TRBV24-1 many TGTGCCACCAGTGATACTAGACAGAACACCGGGGAGCTGTTTTTT CATSDTRQNTGELFF
NA TRBJ2-7 TRBV10-3 once TGTGCCAGCAGGGTGACCATGCGTTACGAGCAGTACTTC CASRVTMRYEQYF
NA TRBJ1-2 TRBV29-1 many TGCAGCGTTGAAGAGGACCAGGGTACCTATGGCTACACCTTC CSVEEDQGTYGYTF
NA TRBJ1-1 TRBV6-1 few TGTGCCAGCGCACTTCGGGGAGGCACTGAAGCTTTCTTT CASALRGGTEAFF